These 8 T cell receptor beta chains were sequenced from one sample in a study of blood T cell repertoires in COVID-19. The table came from immunoSEQ multiplex PCR; TCRdb's copy has only in-frame clones and leaves some out. Of under 300,000 clones listed, about 90% are singletons. Input material: PBMCs or T cells enriched from blood (not recorded which). Every receptor here comes from a human donor in a cohort exposed to, infected with or recovered from COVID-19 (not recorded which). The donor label of this sample is uncertain.

The chain joins TRBV15 to TRBJ1-2; 9 bases are a match to TRBD1. This CDR3 has 13 residues. Losses at the gene ends were 5 bases for V and 6 bases for J; bases not matched to a gene: 4. Germline CDR1 LNHNV, CDR2 YYDKDF (reference sequence). CDR3 DNA: TGTGCCACCAGCGGGGACAGGGTCCATGGCTACACCTTC. Translated: CATSGDRVHGYTF.

The CDR3 spells CASSALGEVAAATYEQYF. In DNA form, the CDR3 reads TGTGCCAGCAGCGCACTAGGGGAGGTAGCGGCTGCCACCTACGAGCAGTACTTC. The chain is built from TRBV9 and TRBJ2-7, with TRBD2 as a possible D gene (6 bases). The CDR3 is 18 residues long. Trimming took 3 bases from V and 2 from J, leaving 24 bases between them. Germline values: CDR1 SGDLS, CDR2 YYNGEE.

CDR3 sequence: CASSLAGGETEAFF. The CDR3 DNA follows: TGCGCCAGCAGCTTGGCCGGCGGGGAGACTGAAGCTTTCTTT. The J gene is TRBJ1-1, the V gene TRBV5-1, with D unresolved. This CDR3 region has 14 residues. Between the trimmed V and J ends, which lost 0 bases and 5 bases, there was a span of 11 bases. Per the germline V gene, CDR1 is SGHRS and CDR2 is YFSETQ.

The chain recombines TRBV7-3 with TRBJ1-1; 8 nucleotides align to TRBD1. The V and J ends lost 5 bases and 6 bases, in that order; junction bases with no gene match: 8. CDR3 length equals 14 residues. Germline assignment: CDR1 SGHTA and CDR2 FQGTGA. The CDR3 coding sequence is TGTGCCAGCAGCCCCACAGGGGGTAGGGCTGAAGCTTTCTTT. Residues: CASSPTGGRAEAFF.

V gene TRBV24-1 combines with J gene TRBJ1-5; no definite D call. V gave up 2 bases and J gave up 2 bases, with 9 bases separating them. This CDR3 spans 15 amino acids. Germline lookup yields CDR1 KGHDR and CDR2 SFDVKD. DNA of the CDR3: TGTGCCACCAGTGATTCGGGTCCGGGCAATCAGCCCCAGCATTTT. Translated, it gives CATSDSGPGNQPQHF.

The chain carries TRBV7-6 and TRBJ2-2; D may be TRBD2 (6 bases). Trimming took 0 bases from V and 0 from J, leaving 11 bases between them. Germline values: CDR1 SGHVS, CDR2 FNYEAQ. The CDR3 loop spans 17 amino acids. The DNA of the CDR3 is TGTGCCAGCAGCTTAGCGCGGGGACCGGCGAACACCGGGGAGCTGTTTTTT. Its translation is CASSLARGPANTGELFF.

This clone has just one count. This chain connects TRBV27 to TRBJ2-1, with 8 nucleotides matching TRBD1. J was trimmed by 6 bases and V by 5 bases; bases with no gene match: 9. The CDR3 is 15 amino acids. Germline CDR1 MNHEY, CDR2 SMNVEV (reference sequence). CDR3 DNA: TGTGCCAGCAGTACCCTGGACAGGGCTGCCAATGAGCAGTTCTTC. It specifies CASSTLDRAANEQFF.

The chain uses TRBV11-2 and TRBJ1-2; D remains ambiguous. The V and J ends lost 0 bases and 4 bases respectively, with 15 bases between them. Germline V lookup: CDR1 SGHAT, CDR2 FQNNGV. The CDR3 spans 16 residues. The CDR3 DNA reads TGTGCCAGCAGCTTAGATCCCCAGTTAACTAGCTATGGCTACACCTTC. Protein product: CASSLDPQLTSYGYTF.